Sequencing of this TCR beta chain was carried out in a study of identical twins. Concerning this clonotype: Its antigen is as yet unknown.

Germline values: CDR1 ENHRY, CDR2 SYGVKD. The J segment lost 1 base and the V segment lost 2 bases, leaving 8 bases of the junction unmatched. The CDR3 runs to 17 residues. General observations from the study: Twin-shared out-of-frame alpha sequences showed excess low generation probability. Analyses based on zero insertions could be partly confounded by invariant MAIT and iNKT cells.

Unique molecular identifiers were present on cDNA, and template switching added a universal primer site. Using its own MiXCR run on the 5' RACE reads, TCRdb lists one record per CDR3 protein. The sample holds some 320,000 distinct CDR3 sequences, roughly 12% seen once. Donors uniformly comprised healthy Caucasians. These data were likewise used in another study, on yellow fever vaccine responses in identical twins.

This TCR came from a woman between 18 and 30 years old in good health. This sequence joins TRBV10-3 and TRBJ2-3, with TRBD2 identical over 8 bases. The specimen sequenced was CD8+ T cells sorted from blood. The DNA of the CDR3 is TGTGCCATCAGTGAGCCCCCCGGGGGGGGCCGCACAGATACGCAGTATTTT. This codes for CAISEPPGGGRTDTQYF.